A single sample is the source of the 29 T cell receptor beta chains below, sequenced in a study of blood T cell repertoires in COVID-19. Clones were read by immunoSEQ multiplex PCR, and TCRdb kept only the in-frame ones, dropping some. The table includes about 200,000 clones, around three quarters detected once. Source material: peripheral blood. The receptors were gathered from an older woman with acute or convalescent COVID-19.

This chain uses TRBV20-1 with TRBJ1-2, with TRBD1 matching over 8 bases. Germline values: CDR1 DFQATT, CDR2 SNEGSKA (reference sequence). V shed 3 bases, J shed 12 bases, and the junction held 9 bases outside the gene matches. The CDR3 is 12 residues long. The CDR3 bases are TGCAGTGCTAGTCGCCAGGGGGCGGAAGACACCTTC. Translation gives CSASRQGAEDTF.

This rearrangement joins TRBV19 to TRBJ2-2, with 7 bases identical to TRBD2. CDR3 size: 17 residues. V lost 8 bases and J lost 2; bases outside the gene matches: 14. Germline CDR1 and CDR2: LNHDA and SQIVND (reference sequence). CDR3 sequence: CASLGPWERDNTGELFF. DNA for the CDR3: TGTGCCAGTTTAGGGCCTTGGGAGCGGGATAACACCGGGGAGCTGTTTTTT.

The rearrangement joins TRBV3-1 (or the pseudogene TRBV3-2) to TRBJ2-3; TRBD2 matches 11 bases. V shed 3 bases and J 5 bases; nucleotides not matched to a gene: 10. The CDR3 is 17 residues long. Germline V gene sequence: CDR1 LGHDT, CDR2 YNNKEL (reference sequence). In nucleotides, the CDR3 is TGTGCCAGCAGCCAGACTAGCGGGGCCTTTTTTGGAGATACGCAGTATTTT. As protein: CASSQTSGAFFGDTQYF.

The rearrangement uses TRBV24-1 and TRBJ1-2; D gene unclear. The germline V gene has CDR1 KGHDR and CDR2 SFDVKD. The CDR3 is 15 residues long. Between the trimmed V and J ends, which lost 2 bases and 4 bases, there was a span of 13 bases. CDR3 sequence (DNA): TGTGCCACCAGTGATTCCAGGATCTTGCCCTATGGCTACACCTTC. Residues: CATSDSRILPYGYTF.

CDR3 residues: CASSLWGSGLGTEAFF. CDR3 nucleotides: TGTGCCAGCAGTTTATGGGGTTCAGGGCTGGGCACTGAAGCTTTCTTT. This chain joins TRBV27 and TRBJ1-1, with a tentative D call TRBD1 (5 bases). V was pared by 1 base and J by 4 bases, with 16 bases between. The CDR3 is 16 amino acids. CDR1 and CDR2 (germline): MNHEY, SMNVEV (reference sequence).

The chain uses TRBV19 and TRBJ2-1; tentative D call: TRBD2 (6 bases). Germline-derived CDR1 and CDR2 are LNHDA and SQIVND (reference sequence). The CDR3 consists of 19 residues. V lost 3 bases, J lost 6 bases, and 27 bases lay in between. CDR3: CASSIGLAVGTVGLNEQFF. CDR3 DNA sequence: TGTGCCAGTAGTATCGGTTTAGCGGTAGGTACGGTGGGTCTCAATGAGCAGTTCTTC.

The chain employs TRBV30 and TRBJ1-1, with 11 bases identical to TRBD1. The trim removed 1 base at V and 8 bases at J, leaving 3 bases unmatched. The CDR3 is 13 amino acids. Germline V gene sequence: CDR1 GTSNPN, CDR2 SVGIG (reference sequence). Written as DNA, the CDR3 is TGTGCCTGGAGTGGGACAGGGGGCTCCGAAGCTTTCTTT. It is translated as CAWSGTGGSEAFF. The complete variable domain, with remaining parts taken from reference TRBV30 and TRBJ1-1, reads SQTIHQWPATLVQPVGSPLSLECTVEGTSNPNLYWYRQAAGRGLQLLFYSVGIGQISSEVPQNLSASRPQDRQFILSSKKLLLSDSGFYLCAWSGTGGSEAFFGQGTRLTVV.

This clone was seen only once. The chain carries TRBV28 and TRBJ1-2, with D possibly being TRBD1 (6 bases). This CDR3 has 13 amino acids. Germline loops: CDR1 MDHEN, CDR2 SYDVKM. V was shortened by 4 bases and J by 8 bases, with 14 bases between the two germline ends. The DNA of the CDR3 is TGTGCCAGCAGTTCCGGCAGGGGTTACGGCTACACCTTC. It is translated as CASSSGRGYGYTF.

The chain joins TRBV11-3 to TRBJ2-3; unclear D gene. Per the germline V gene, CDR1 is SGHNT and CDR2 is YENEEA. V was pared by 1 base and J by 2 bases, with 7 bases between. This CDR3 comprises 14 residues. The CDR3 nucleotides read TGTGCCAGCAGCTTAGGGCAGATCACAGATACGCAGTATTTT. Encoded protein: CASSLGQITDTQYF.

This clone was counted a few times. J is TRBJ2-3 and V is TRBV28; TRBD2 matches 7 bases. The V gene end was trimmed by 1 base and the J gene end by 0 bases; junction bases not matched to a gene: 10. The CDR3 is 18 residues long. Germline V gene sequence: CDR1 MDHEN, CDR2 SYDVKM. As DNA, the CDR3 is TGTGCCAGCAGTTTATTGCGGTCTAGCGGAGTTAGCACAGATACGCAGTATTTT. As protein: CASSLLRSSGVSTDTQYF. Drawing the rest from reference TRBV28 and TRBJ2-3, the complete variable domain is DVKVTQSSRYLVKRTGEKVFLECVQDMDHENMFWYRQDPGLGLRLIYFSYDVKMKEKGDIPEGYSVSREKKERFSLILESASTNQTSMYLCASSLLRSSGVSTDTQYFGPGTRLTVL.

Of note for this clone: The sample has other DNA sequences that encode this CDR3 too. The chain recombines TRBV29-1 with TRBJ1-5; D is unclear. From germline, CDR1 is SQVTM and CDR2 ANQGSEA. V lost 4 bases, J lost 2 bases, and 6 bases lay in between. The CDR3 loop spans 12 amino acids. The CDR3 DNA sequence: TGCAGCGTTGGTCAGGGCAATCAGCCCCAGCATTTT. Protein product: CSVGQGNQPQHF.

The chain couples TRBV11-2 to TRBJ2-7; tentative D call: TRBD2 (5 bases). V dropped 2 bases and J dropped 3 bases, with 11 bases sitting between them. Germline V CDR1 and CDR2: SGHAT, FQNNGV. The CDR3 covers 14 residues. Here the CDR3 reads CASSLSRAGYEQYF. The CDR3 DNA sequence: TGTGCCAGCAGCTTATCGAGGGCGGGCTACGAGCAGTACTTC. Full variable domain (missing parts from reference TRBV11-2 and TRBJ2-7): EAGVAQSPRYKIIEKRQSVAFWCNPISGHATLYWYQQILGQGPKLLIQFQNNGVVDDSQLPKDRFSAERLKGVDSTLKIQPAKLEDSAVYLCASSLSRAGYEQYFGPGTRLTVT.

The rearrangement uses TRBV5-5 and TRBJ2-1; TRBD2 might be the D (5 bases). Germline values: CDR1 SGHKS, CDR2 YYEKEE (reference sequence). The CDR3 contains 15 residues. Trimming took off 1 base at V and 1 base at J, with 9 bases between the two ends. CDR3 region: CASSLSGLSYNEQFF. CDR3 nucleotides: TGTGCCAGCAGCTTGTCGGGATTATCCTACAATGAGCAGTTCTTC.

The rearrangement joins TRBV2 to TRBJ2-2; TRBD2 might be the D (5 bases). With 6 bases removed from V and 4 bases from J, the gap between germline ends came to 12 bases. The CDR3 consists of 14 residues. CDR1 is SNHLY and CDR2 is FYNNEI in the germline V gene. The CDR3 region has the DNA TGTGCCAGCAGATCGGGGTTGGGCACCGGGGAGCTGTTTTTT. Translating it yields CASRSGLGTGELFF.

The CDR3 region is CASSLNRPANEQFF. CDR3 DNA sequence: TGTGCCAGCAGCTTAAACAGGCCGGCTAATGAGCAGTTCTTC. This rearrangement joins TRBV7-2 to TRBJ2-1; D perhaps matches TRBD1 (5 bases). The CDR3 runs to 14 residues. Trimming stripped 2 bases from V and 7 bases from J, with 12 bases between. Germline CDR1 and CDR2: SGHTA and FQGNSA.

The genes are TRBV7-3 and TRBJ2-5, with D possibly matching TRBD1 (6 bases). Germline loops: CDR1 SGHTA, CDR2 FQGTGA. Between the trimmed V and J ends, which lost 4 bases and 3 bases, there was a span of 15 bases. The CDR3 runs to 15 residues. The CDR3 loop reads CASSSWGTGKETQYF. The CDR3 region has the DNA TGTGCCAGCAGCTCGTGGGGAACAGGGAAAGAGACCCAGTACTTC. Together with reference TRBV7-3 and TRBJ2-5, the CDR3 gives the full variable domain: GAGVSQTPSNKVTEKGKYVELRCDPISGHTALYWYRQSLGQGPEFLIYFQGTGAADDSGLPNDRFFAVRPEGSVSTLKIQRTERGDSAVYLCASSSWGTGKETQYFGPGTRLLVL.

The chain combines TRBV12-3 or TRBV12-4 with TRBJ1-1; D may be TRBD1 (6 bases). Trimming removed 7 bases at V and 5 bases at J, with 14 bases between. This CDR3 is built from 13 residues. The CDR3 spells CASILGGRTEAFF. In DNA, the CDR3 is TGTGCCAGCATCCTGGGGGGGCGGACTGAAGCTTTCTTT.

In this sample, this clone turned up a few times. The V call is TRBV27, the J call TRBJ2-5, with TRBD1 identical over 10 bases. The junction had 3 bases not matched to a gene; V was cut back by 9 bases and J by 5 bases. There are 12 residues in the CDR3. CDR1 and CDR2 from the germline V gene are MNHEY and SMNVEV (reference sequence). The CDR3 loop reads CASWTGGETQYF. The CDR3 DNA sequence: TGTGCCAGTTGGACAGGGGGGGAGACCCAGTACTTC.

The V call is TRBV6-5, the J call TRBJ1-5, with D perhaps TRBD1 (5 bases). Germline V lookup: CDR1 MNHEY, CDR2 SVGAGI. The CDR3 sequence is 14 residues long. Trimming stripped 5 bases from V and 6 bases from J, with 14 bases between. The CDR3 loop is CASSKAAGRQPQHF. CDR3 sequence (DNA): TGTGCCAGCAGTAAGGCGGCAGGGCGTCAGCCCCAGCATTTT.

CDR3 residues: CASSVGRTSGPYEQYF. CDR3 nucleotide sequence: TGTGCCAGCAGTGTCGGCCGGACTAGCGGGCCCTACGAGCAGTACTTC. J is TRBJ2-7 and V is TRBV6-1, with 11 bases aligning to TRBD2. This CDR3 spans 16 amino acids. Per the germline V gene, CDR1 is MNHNS and CDR2 is SASEGT. Germline trimming cut 4 bases from V and 2 bases from J; bases unmatched to any gene: 7.

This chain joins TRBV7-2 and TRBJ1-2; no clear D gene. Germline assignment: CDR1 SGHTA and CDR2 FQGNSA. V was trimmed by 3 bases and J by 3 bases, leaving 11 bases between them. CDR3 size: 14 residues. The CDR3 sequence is CASSFQEPHYGYTF. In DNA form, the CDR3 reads TGTGCCAGCAGCTTTCAGGAACCCCACTATGGCTACACCTTC. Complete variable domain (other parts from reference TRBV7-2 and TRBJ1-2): GAGVSQSPSNKVTEKGKDVELRCDPISGHTALYWYRQSLGQGLEFLIYFQGNSAPDKSGLPSDRFSAERTGGSVSTLTIQRTQQEDSAVYLCASSFQEPHYGYTFGSGTRLTVV.

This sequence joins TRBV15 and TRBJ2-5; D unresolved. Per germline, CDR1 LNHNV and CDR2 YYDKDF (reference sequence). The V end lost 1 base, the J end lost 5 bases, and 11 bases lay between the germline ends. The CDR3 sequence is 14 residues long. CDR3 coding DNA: TGTGCCACCAGCAGAGGTTTCTCTGGCGAGACCCAGTACTTC. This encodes CATSRGFSGETQYF.

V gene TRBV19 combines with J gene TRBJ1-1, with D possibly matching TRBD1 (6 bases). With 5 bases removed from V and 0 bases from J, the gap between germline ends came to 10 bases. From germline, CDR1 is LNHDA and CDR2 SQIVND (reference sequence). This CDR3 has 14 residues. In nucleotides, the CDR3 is TGTGCCAGTAGTGGACAGAGCCTGAACACTGAAGCTTTCTTT. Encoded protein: CASSGQSLNTEAFF.

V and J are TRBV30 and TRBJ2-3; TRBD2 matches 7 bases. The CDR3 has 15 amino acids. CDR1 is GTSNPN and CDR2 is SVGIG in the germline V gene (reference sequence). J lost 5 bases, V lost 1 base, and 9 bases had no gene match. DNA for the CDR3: TGTGCCTGGAGTGCGTTTGCGGGGGTAGGAGATACGCAGTATTTT. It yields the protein CAWSAFAGVGDTQYF.

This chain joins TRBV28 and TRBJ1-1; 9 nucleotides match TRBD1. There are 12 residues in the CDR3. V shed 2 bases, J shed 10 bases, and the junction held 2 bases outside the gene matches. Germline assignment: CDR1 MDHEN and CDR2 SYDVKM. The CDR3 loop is CASSLQTGGAFF. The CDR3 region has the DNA TGTGCCAGCAGTTTACAGACAGGGGGAGCTTTCTTT. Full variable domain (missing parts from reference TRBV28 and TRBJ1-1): DVKVTQSSRYLVKRTGEKVFLECVQDMDHENMFWYRQDPGLGLRLIYFSYDVKMKEKGDIPEGYSVSREKKERFSLILESASTNQTSMYLCASSLQTGGAFFGQGTRLTVV.

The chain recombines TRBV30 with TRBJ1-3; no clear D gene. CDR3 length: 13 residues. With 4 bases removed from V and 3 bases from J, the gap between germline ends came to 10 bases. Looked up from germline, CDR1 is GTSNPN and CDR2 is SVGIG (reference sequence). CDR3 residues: CAWTTLIGNTIYF. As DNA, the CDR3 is TGTGCCTGGACTACTTTGATTGGAAACACCATATATTTT.

The CDR3 DNA reads TGTGCCTGGAGTGTACCCGGGACAGGCCTACGCTATGGCTACACCTTC. Protein: CAWSVPGTGLRYGYTF. The chain uses TRBV30 and TRBJ1-2, with 8 bases fitting TRBD1. Germline assignment: CDR1 GTSNPN and CDR2 SVGIG (reference sequence). This CDR3 spans 16 amino acids. J was trimmed by 4 bases and V by 0 bases; bases with no gene match: 10.

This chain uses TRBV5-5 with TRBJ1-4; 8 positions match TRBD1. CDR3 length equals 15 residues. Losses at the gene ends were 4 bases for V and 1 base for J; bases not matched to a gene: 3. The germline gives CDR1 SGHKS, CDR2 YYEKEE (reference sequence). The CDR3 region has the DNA TGTGCCAGCAGCCGTGGACAGGGAACTAATGAAAAACTGTTTTTT. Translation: CASSRGQGTNEKLFF.

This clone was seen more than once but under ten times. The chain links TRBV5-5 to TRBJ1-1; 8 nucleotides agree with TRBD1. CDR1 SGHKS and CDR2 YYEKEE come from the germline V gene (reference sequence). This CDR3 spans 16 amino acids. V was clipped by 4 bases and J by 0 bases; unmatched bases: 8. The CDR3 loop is CASSSGTGGLNTEAFF. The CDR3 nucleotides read TGTGCCAGCAGCAGTGGAACAGGGGGTTTGAACACTGAAGCTTTCTTT.